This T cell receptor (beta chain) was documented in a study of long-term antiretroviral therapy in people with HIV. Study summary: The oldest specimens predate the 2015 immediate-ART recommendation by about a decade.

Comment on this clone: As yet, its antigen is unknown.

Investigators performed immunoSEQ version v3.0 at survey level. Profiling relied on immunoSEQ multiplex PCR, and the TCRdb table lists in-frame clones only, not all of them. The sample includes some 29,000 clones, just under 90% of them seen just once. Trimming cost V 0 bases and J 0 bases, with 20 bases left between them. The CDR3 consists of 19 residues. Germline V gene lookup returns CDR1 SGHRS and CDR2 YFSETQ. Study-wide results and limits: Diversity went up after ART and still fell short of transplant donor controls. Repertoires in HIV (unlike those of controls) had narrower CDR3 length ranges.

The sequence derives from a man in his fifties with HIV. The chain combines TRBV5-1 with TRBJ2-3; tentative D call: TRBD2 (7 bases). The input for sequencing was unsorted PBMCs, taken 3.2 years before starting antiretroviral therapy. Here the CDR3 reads CASSLVLGGGHKSTDTQYF. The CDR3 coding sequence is TGCGCCAGCAGCTTGGTGTTGGGCGGGGGCCACAAAAGCACAGATACGCAGTATTTT. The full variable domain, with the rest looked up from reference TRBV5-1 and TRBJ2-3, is KAGVTQTPRYLIKTRGQQVTLSCSPISGHRSVSWYQQTPGQGLQFLFEYFSETQRNKGNFPGRFSGRQFSNSRSEMNVSTLELGDSALYLCASSLVLGGGHKSTDTQYFGPGTRLTVL.